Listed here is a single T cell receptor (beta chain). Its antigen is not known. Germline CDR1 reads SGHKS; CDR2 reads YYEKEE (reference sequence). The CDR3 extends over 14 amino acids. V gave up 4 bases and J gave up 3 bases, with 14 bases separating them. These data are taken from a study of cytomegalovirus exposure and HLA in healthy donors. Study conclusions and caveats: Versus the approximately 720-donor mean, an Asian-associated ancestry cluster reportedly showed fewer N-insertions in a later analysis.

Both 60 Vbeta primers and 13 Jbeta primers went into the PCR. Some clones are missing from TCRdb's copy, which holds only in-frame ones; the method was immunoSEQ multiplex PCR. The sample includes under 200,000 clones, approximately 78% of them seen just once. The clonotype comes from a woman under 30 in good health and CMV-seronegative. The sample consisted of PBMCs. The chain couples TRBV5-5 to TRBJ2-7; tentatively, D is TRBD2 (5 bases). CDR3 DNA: TGTGCCAGCAGCGTCGCGGGTTCCCTCTACGAGCAGTACTTC. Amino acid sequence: CASSVAGSLYEQYF.